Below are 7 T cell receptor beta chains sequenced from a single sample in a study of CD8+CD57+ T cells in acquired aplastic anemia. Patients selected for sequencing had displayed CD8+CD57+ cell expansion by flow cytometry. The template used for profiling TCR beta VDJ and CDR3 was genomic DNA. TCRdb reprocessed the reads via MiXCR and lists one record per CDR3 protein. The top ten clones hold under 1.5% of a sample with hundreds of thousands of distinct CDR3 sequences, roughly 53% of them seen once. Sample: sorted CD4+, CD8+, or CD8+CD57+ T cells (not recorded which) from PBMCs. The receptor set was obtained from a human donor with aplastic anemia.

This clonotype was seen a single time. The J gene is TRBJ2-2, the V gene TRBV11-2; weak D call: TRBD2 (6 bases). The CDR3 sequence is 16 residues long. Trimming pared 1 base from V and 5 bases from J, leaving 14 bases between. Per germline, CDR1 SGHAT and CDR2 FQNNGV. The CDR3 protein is CASSLGRGMRTGELFF. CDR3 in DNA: TGTGCCAGCAGCTTAGGGAGGGGAATGCGTACCGGGGAGCTGTTTTTT.

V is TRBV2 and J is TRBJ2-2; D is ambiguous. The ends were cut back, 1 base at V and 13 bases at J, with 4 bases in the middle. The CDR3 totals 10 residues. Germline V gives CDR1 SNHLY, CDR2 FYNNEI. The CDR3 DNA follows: TGTGCCAGCAGTGAAGGACGGCTGTTTTTT. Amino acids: CASSEGRLFF.

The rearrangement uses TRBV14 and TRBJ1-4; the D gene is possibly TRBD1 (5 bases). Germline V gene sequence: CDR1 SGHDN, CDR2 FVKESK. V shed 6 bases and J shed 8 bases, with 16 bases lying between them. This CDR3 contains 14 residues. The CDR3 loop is CASSPRGVGEKLFF. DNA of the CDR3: TGTGCCAGCAGTCCAAGGGGTGTTGGAGAAAAACTGTTTTTT.

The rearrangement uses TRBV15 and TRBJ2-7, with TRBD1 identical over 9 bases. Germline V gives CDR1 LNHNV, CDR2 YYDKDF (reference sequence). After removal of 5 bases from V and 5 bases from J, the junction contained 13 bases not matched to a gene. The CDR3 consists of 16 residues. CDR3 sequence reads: CATSQFSGTGSDEQYF. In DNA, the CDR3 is TGTGCCACCAGCCAATTTTCCGGGACAGGGTCCGACGAGCAGTACTTC.

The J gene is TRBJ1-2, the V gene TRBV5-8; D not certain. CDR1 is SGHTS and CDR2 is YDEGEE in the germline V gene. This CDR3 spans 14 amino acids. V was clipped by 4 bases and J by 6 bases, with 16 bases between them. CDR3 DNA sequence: TGTGCCAGCAGCCTGGGCACCCGGGTCCATGGCTACACCTTC. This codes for CASSLGTRVHGYTF.

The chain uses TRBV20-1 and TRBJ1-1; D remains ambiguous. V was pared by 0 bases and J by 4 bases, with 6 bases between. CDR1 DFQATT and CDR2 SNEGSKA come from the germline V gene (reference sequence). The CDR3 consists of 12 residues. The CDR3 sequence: CSAREGFTEAFF. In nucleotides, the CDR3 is TGCAGTGCTAGAGAGGGATTCACTGAAGCTTTCTTT.

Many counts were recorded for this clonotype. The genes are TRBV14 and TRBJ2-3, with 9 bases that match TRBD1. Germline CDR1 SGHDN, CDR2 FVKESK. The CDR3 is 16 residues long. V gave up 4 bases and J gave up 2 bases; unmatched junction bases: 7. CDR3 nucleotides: TGTGCCAGCAGCCCATTCTGGGACAGGGACACAGATACGCAGTATTTT. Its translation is CASSPFWDRDTDTQYF.